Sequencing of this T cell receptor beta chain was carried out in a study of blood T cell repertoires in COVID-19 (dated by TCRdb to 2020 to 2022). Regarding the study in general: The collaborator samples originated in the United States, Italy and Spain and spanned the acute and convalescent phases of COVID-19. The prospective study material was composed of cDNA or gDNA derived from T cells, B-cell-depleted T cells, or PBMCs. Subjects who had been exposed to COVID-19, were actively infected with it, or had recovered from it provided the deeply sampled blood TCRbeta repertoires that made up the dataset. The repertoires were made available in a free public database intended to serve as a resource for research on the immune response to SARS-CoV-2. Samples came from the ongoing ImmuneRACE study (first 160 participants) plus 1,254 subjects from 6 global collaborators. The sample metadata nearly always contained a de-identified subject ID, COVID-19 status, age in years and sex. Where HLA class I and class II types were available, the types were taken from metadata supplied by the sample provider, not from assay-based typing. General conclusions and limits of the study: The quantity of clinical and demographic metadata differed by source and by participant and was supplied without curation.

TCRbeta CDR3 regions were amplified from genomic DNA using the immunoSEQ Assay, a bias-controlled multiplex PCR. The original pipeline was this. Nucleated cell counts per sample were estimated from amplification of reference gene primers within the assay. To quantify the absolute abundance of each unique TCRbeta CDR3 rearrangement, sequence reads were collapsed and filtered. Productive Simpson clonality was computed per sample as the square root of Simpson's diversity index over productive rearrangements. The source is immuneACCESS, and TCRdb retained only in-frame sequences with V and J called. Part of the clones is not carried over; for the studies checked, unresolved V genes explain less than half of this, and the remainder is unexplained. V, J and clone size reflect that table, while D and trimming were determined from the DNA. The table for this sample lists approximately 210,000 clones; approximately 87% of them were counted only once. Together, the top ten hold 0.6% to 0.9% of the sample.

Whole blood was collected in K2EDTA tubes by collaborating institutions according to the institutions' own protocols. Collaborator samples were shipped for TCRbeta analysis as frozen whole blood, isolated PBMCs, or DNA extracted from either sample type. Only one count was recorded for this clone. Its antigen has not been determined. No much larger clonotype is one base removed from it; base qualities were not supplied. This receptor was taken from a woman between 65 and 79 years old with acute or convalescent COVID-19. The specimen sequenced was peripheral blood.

The nucleotides read TGTGCCAGCAGCGACAGGGGGGAAGCCAAAAACATTCAGTACTTC. The translation is CASSDRGEAKNIQYF. The chain couples TRBV6-5 to TRBJ2-4; 9 bases in the junction line up with TRBD1. CDR1 and CDR2, looked up from the germline V gene, are MNHEY and SVGAGI. Here V drops 6 bases and J drops 0 bases, and the junction holds 3 bases not matched to any gene. The CDR3 starts with the cysteine, ends with the phenylalanine, and has 15 residues. Only CDR3 DNA is held: 45 bases, read in frame from base 1.